This TCR beta chain was retrieved from a study of blood T cells in healthy people across ages. A second PCR of roughly 7 to 11 cycles used a sample-barcoded 5' primer and a J-beta primer mix. Using its own MiXCR run on the 5' RACE reads, TCRdb lists one record per CDR3 protein. The data hold 700,000 to 900,000 distinct CDR3 sequences, with roughly 24% observed a single time. CDR3 length equals 14 residues. Germline-derived CDR1 and CDR2 are SQVTM and ANQGSEA. The table lists this clonotype with a few counts. This sample also belongs to another study, concerning T cells of mothers and their children.

This clonotype was sampled from a boy aged 5-17 years in good health. The chain recombines TRBV29-1 with TRBJ2-1; 9 positions match TRBD1. The sequencing input was blood. The CDR3 protein is CGGTGWNHYNEQFF. As DNA, the CDR3 is TGCGGCGGGACAGGGTGGAACCACTACAATGAGCAGTTCTTC.